This TCR beta chain derives from a study of blood T cell repertoires in COVID-19. The germline V gene encodes CDR1 SQVTM and CDR2 ANQGSEA. Trimming removed 6 bases at V and 6 bases at J, with 17 bases between. There are 13 residues in the CDR3. The protocol was immunoSEQ multiplex PCR, while the TCRdb copy is restricted to in-frame clones and leaves out a portion. The sample includes 150,000 to 200,000 clones, about four fifths of them seen just once. The TCR comes from a woman of 80 years or more with acute or convalescent COVID-19. The source material was peripheral blood. This chain joins TRBV29-1 and TRBJ1-1; possibly TRBD1 for D (5 bases). The CDR3 DNA follows: TGCAGCGTCGGGGGGGGTAAGGGCGCTGAAGCTTTCTTT. Protein product: CSVGGGKGAEAFF.